This T cell receptor beta chain was retrieved from a study of blood T cell repertoires in COVID-19 (dated by TCRdb to 2018 to 2020). In the study overall: Samples from collaborators originated in the United States, Italy and Spain and spanned both the acute and convalescent phases of COVID-19. The material from the prospective study consisted of cDNA or gDNA derived from T cells, B-cell-depleted T cells, or PBMCs. Deeply sampled blood TCRbeta repertoires from subjects exposed to, actively infected with, or recovered from COVID-19 were included in the dataset. The repertoires were made available in a free public database intended to serve as a resource for research on the immune response to SARS-CoV-2. Samples came from the ongoing ImmuneRACE study (first 160 participants) plus 1,254 subjects from 6 global collaborators. A de-identified subject ID, COVID-19 status, age in years and sex were almost always included in the sample metadata. HLA class I and class II types, where available, came from metadata supplied by the sample provider rather than from assay-based typing.

Looking up the germline V gene (reference sequence) yields CDR1 SGHAT and CDR2 FQDESV. Clipping removes 5 bases from V and 1 base from J, with 8 as the unmatched junction base count. There are 16 amino acids in the CDR3, from cysteine to phenylalanine inclusive. The only DNA kept is the CDR3, 48 bases in frame from the first base. General findings and caveats noted by the study authors: Clinical and demographic metadata were provided uncurated, with the amount varying by source and participant.

Each collaborating institution followed its own protocols to collect whole blood in K2EDTA tubes. For TCRbeta analysis, collaborator samples were shipped as frozen whole blood, as isolated PBMCs, or as DNA extracted from either sample type. The immunoSEQ Assay, a bias-controlled multiplex PCR, was used to amplify TCRbeta CDR3 regions from genomic DNA. The paper's data handling went like this. Nucleated cell counts per sample were estimated from amplification of reference gene primers within the assay. To quantify the absolute abundance of each unique TCRbeta CDR3 rearrangement, sequence reads were collapsed and filtered. Productive Simpson clonality was computed per sample as the square root of Simpson's diversity index over productive rearrangements. TCRdb re-hosts the immuneACCESS table, in-frame sequences only. Its copies lack some clones; in the studies checked, an unresolved V gene accounts for under half of them, and the cause for the rest is not known. V, J and clone size were drawn from that table, and D and trimming were deduced from the DNA. The sample has 150,000 or so clones on record, about four fifths of them singletons. The top ten hold over 2.5% of the sample.

Concerning this clone itself: This clone's antigen is unknown. No base qualities exist here, and no much larger clone lies one base off it.

What was sequenced was peripheral blood. The TCR originated in an elderly woman with acute or convalescent COVID-19. The sequence is built from TRBV11-1 and TRBJ1-1; the central 9 bases match TRBD1. CDR3 loop: CASSPGPGQGNTEAFF. The bases are TGTGCCAGCAGCCCAGGCCCGGGACAGGGGAACACTGAAGCTTTCTTT.